These T cell receptor beta chains were read from a single sample in a study of T cell responses to AZD1222 COVID-19 vaccine. TCRdb keeps only in-frame clones here, not all; method: immunoSEQ multiplex PCR. Of fewer than 85,000 clones listed, approximately 90% are singletons. The material was peripheral blood, obtained 28 days after the second dose of the MenACWY control vaccine. These receptors originate from an adult who received the MenACWY meningococcal vaccine as a control. The CDR3 runs from the conserved cysteine through the conserved F or W. The D gene is left open where the match is weak. Rows give clone size only sometimes, using once, few, many, or a class for an expanded clone.

size	J	V	D	CDR3	DNA
NA	TRBJ2-5	TRBV7-7	TRBD2	CASSLAGGETQYF	TGTGCTAGCAGTCTAGCGGGGGGGGAGACCCAGTACTTC
NA	TRBJ1-6	TRBV11-2	NA	CASSLGGFNSPLHF	TGTGCCAGCAGCTTAGGGGGATTCAATTCACCCCTCCACTTT
NA	TRBJ2-1	TRBV7-9	NA	CASSSALGGQFF	TGTGCCAGCAGCTCAGCACTAGGCGGGCAGTTCTTC
few	TRBJ2-2	TRBV10-3	NA	CATRGGDPTGELFF	TGTGCCACGAGGGGGGGAGATCCGACCGGGGAGCTGTTTTTT
NA	TRBJ1-5	TRBV4-1	NA	CASSQSGTRDQPQHF	TGCGCCAGCAGCCAGTCCGGGACCCGTGATCAGCCCCAGCATTTT
NA	TRBJ1-1	TRBV28	NA	CASSMDVAFF	TGTGCCAGCAGCATGGATGTAGCTTTCTTT
NA	TRBJ2-1	TRBV25-1	TRBD2	CASSEYLGTKPDEQFF	TGTGCCAGCAGTGAATATTTGGGGACTAAACCGGATGAGCAGTTCTTC
NA	TRBJ1-2	TRBV2	NA	CASSEALVPGTHGYTF	TGTGCCAGCAGTGAAGCGCTGGTTCCCGGGACACATGGCTACACCTTC
NA	TRBJ2-3	TRBV6-1	TRBD2	CASSEAQGGATDTQYF	TGTGCCAGCAGTGAGGCTCAGGGAGGGGCCACAGATACGCAGTATTTT
NA	TRBJ2-1	TRBV7-3	NA	CASSLGFAGLDEQFF	TGTGCCAGCAGTTTAGGGTTTGCCGGCTTGGATGAGCAGTTCTTC
once	TRBJ2-7	TRBV5-5	NA	CASSTGTDGYF	TGTGCCAGCAGCACCGGGACTGACGGGTACTTC
NA	TRBJ2-5	TRBV10-3	NA	CVIEETQYF	TGTGTCATAGAAGAGACCCAGTACTTC
NA	TRBJ2-7	TRBV28	TRBD2	CASSYSGGRNEQYF	TGTGCCAGCAGTTATAGCGGGGGGAGGAACGAGCAGTACTTC
NA	TRBJ2-7	TRBV3-1/TRBV3-2	TRBD1	CASRDRTYEQYF	TGTGCCAGCCGGGACAGGACCTACGAGCAGTACTTC
NA	TRBJ2-3	TRBV23-1	NA	CASSQSSAGSLTFSSAHSTDTQYF	TGCGCCAGCAGTCAATCGTCCGCGGGTAGCTTGACTTTTTCCTCTGCTCACAGCACAGATACGCAGTATTTT
NA	TRBJ1-6	TRBV6-5	NA	CASSYSTPSSSPLHF	TGTGCCAGCAGTTACAGTACACCCAGCAGTTCACCCCTCCACTTT
NA	TRBJ2-5	TRBV6-1	NA	CASSEGTWETQYF	TGTGCCAGCAGTGAAGGAACGTGGGAGACCCAGTACTTC
NA	TRBJ2-7	TRBV9	NA	CASSVEQWSDEQYF	TGTGCCAGCAGCGTAGAACAGTGGAGCGACGAGCAGTACTTC
NA	TRBJ1-4	TRBV12-3/TRBV12-4	NA	CASGNSEKLFF	TGTGCCAGCGGGAATAGTGAAAAACTGTTTTTT
NA	TRBJ2-5	TRBV15	NA	CATSRPPSGETQYF	TGTGCCACCAGCAGACCCCCGTCCGGGGAGACCCAGTACTTC
NA	TRBJ2-1	TRBV6-1	TRBD1	CASSEGTGLYEQFF	TGTGCCAGCAGTGAAGGGACAGGGCTCTATGAGCAGTTCTTC
NA	TRBJ2-7	TRBV28	NA	CASSPRTRVYEQYF	TGTGCCAGCAGTCCACGGACGCGAGTCTACGAGCAGTACTTC
NA	TRBJ2-3	TRBV19	NA	CASSMKGMSTDTQYF	TGTGCCAGTAGTATGAAGGGGATGAGCACAGATACGCAGTATTTT
NA	TRBJ1-2	TRBV12-3/TRBV12-4	NA	CASSQNTVGYTF	TGTGCCAGCAGTCAGAACACTGTAGGCTACACCTTC
NA	TRBJ2-2	TRBV5-1	NA	CASSLNPTGTGELFF	TGCGCCAGCAGCTTAAACCCCACGGGAACCGGGGAGCTGTTTTTT
NA	TRBJ2-3	TRBV3-1/TRBV3-2	NA	CASSQEQGSTDTQYF	TGTGCCAGCAGCCAAGAACAAGGGAGCACAGATACGCAGTATTTT
NA	TRBJ1-2	TRBV28	NA	CASSTGPVYGYTF	TGTGCCAGCAGTACGGGCCCAGTCTATGGCTACACCTTC
NA	TRBJ1-4	TRBV28	NA	CASSLYGGPNEKLFF	TGTGCCAGCAGTTTATATGGGGGACCTAATGAAAAACTGTTTTTT